This entry concerns a single T cell receptor beta chain. The data stem from a study of T cells in Graves' hyperthyroidism and ophthalmopathy. The CDR3 regions of TCR beta were amplified from RNA transcripts. The HTBI primer set drove a first-round RT-PCR of the TCR CDR3. MiXCR was run by TCRdb on the multiplex PCR reads, yielding one entry per CDR3 protein. There are a few hundred thousand distinct CDR3 sequences in the sample; more than 45% occur only once, and around 7.7% lies in the top ten. Sequenced: peripheral blood or thyroid tissue (not recorded which). The sequence was collected from a woman aged 18-35 years with Graves' hyperthyroidism.

The CDR3 sequence: CASSPSTGIDFGYTF. CDR3 DNA sequence: TGTGCCAGCTCACCCAGTACAGGGATCGACTTTGGCTACACCTTC. V is TRBV18 and J is TRBJ1-2, with a possible D match to TRBD1 (6 bases). The CDR3 is 15 amino acids. Germline lookup yields CDR1 KGHSH and CDR2 LQKENI. Trimming shortened V by 3 bases and J by 7 bases, and 18 bases separated the two germline ends.